This T cell receptor (beta chain) appears in the sequencing data of a study of type 1 and type 2 diabetes patients. The table lists this clonotype with a few counts. The antigen remains unidentified. PCR was run on genomic DNA. Amplification of the beta chain CDR3 used 30 forward and 13 reverse multiplex primers. In TCRdb, the multiplex PCR reads were re-called with MiXCR into one record per CDR3 protein. The data show around 300,000 distinct CDR3 sequences, 47% seen once. Study results and caveats: Some expanded clones seen only in T1D might occur in additional T2D or control samples.

The sequence came from a man younger than 30 with type 2 diabetes. The sequenced sample consisted of peripheral blood mononuclear cells (PBMCs).

The CDR3 loop reads CATSRESKNEQFF. In DNA, the CDR3 is TGTGCCACCAGCAGAGAATCCAAAAATGAGCAGTTCTTC. The genes are TRBV15 and TRBJ2-1; D unresolved. Germline V gene sequence: CDR1 LNHNV, CDR2 YYDKDF (reference sequence). The CDR3 runs to 13 residues. Trimming took off 0 bases at V and 7 bases at J, with 7 bases between the two ends.